Here is one T cell receptor beta chain with its context. The source of the sample is a study of blood T cell repertoires in COVID-19. Across the study: Specimens from acute and convalescent COVID-19 originated in the United States, Italy and Spain. PBMCs, B-cell-depleted T cells, or T cells were the source of the cDNA or gDNA that made up the material.

CDR1 is SQVTM, CDR2 ANQGSEA, per germline. V dropped 3 bases and J dropped 4 bases, with 19 bases sitting between them. CDR3 size: 15 residues. The protocol was immunoSEQ multiplex PCR, while the TCRdb copy is restricted to in-frame clones and leaves out a portion. The sample consists of 310,000 or so clones, around 87% of them appearing once. This chain joins TRBV29-1 and TRBJ2-7; the D gene is possibly TRBD1 (6 bases). The source of this sequence is a man aged 50 to 60 with active or convalescent COVID-19. The material sequenced was peripheral blood. CDR3 residues: CSVESTGSGLYEQYF. CDR3 nucleotide sequence: TGCAGCGTTGAGTCAACAGGGTCAGGGTTATACGAGCAGTACTTC.